The present T cell receptor beta chain was sequenced within a study of CD8 T cells in ankylosing spondylitis. This clonotype has only one observation. Its antigen is as yet unknown. CDR1 and CDR2 (germline): SGHRS, YFSETQ. The J segment lost 2 bases and the V segment lost 0 bases, leaving 9 bases of the junction unmatched. This CDR3 region has 17 residues. Findings and limits, study-wide: For ankylosing spondylitis blood, a TCR beta motif of seven to nine highly homologous variants appeared characteristic. In peripheral blood, disease-linked CD8+ clones occurred at relatively low frequencies. Some motif variants were previously reported in reactive arthritis synovial fluid and blood.

Scientists made TCR beta libraries using quantitative 5'-RACE with molecular barcodes. TCRdb analysed the 5' RACE reads with MiXCR anew, one entry per CDR3 protein. The table has some 200,000 distinct CDR3 sequences, around 13% seen once; the top ten hold more than 15%. This TCR was sampled from a male donor with ankylosing spondylitis or in good health (not recorded which). The rearrangement uses TRBV5-1 and TRBJ2-7; 9 nucleotides match TRBD1. The material sequenced was blood, either unsorted or a sorted T cell fraction (not recorded which). The CDR3 DNA follows: TGCGCCAGCAGCTTGGCCTACCCGGGACAGGGTGCCTACGAGCAGTACTTC. Translation gives CASSLAYPGQGAYEQYF.